These T cell receptor beta chains were read from a single sample in a study of shared clonotypes between healthy human individuals. TCRdb's table, derived via immunoSEQ multiplex PCR, lists solely in-frame clones and lacks some. This table holds 1.5 million to 2.5 million clones, just under 95% found once. The sample consisted of naive CD8+ T cells sorted from blood. Receptor source: a man younger than 35 in good health. CDR3s include the opening cysteine and the closing phenylalanine or tryptophan. D genes are given only for firm matches. A clone size is listed for some rows: how often the clone was seen (once, few, many), or a class if it is expanded.

d_call: TRBD2
j_call: TRBJ2-7
clone_size: NA
cdr3_length: 16
v_call: TRBV27
cdr3_aa: CASSQSAGGPTYEQYF
cdr3_nt: TGTGCCAGCAGCCAAAGTGCGGGGGGGCCAACCTACGAGCAGTACTTC

d_call: NA
j_call: TRBJ2-7
clone_size: NA
cdr3_length: 20
v_call: TRBV28
cdr3_aa: CASRGGLKGPVRGLSYEQYF
cdr3_nt: TGTGCCAGCAGGGGGGGCTTAAAGGGGCCAGTCCGGGGTCTCTCCTACGAGCAGTACTTC

d_call: TRBD1
j_call: TRBJ1-4
clone_size: NA
cdr3_length: 14
v_call: TRBV7-8
cdr3_aa: CASSPWTGNEKLFF
cdr3_nt: TGTGCCAGCAGCCCATGGACAGGGAATGAAAAACTGTTTTTT

d_call: TRBD1
j_call: TRBJ2-7
clone_size: NA
cdr3_length: 16
v_call: TRBV7-2
cdr3_aa: CASSASWTGGKNEQYF
cdr3_nt: TGTGCCAGCAGCGCTTCATGGACAGGGGGCAAAAACGAGCAGTACTTC

d_call: NA
j_call: TRBJ2-7
clone_size: NA
cdr3_length: 15
v_call: TRBV7-9
cdr3_aa: CASSLGMGQDYEQYF
cdr3_nt: TGTGCCAGCAGCTTAGGGATGGGGCAGGACTACGAGCAGTACTTC

d_call: NA
j_call: TRBJ2-2
clone_size: NA
cdr3_length: 14
v_call: TRBV6-5
cdr3_aa: CASSYSMNTGELFF
cdr3_nt: TGTGCCAGCAGTTACTCGATGAACACCGGGGAGCTGTTTTTT

d_call: NA
j_call: TRBJ2-1
clone_size: NA
cdr3_length: 13
v_call: TRBV6-5
cdr3_aa: CASSLSSRHEQFF
cdr3_nt: TGTGCCAGCAGTTTATCGAGTCGCCATGAGCAGTTCTTC

d_call: NA
j_call: TRBJ2-5
clone_size: NA
cdr3_length: 11
v_call: TRBV19
cdr3_aa: CASTGEGTQYF
cdr3_nt: TGTGCCAGTACCGGGGAAGGGACCCAGTACTTC

d_call: TRBD1
j_call: TRBJ1-1
clone_size: NA
cdr3_length: 14
v_call: TRBV9
cdr3_aa: CASSAWDRDTEAFF
cdr3_nt: TGTGCCAGCAGCGCTTGGGACAGGGACACTGAAGCTTTCTTT

d_call: TRBD1
j_call: TRBJ1-5
clone_size: NA
cdr3_length: 16
v_call: TRBV5-6
cdr3_aa: CASSSEGQDAYQPQHF
cdr3_nt: TGTGCCAGCAGCTCCGAGGGACAGGACGCTTATCAGCCCCAGCATTTT

d_call: NA
j_call: TRBJ1-1
clone_size: once
cdr3_length: 15
v_call: TRBV7-3
cdr3_aa: CASSLNSAPNTEAFF
cdr3_nt: TGTGCCAGCAGCTTAAACTCGGCGCCGAACACTGAAGCTTTCTTT

d_call: TRBD1
j_call: TRBJ2-7
clone_size: NA
cdr3_length: 17
v_call: TRBV19
cdr3_aa: CASSIDLETGGFYEQYF
cdr3_nt: TGTGCCAGTAGTATAGATCTGGAGACAGGGGGCTTCTACGAGCAGTACTTC

d_call: NA
j_call: TRBJ2-1
clone_size: NA
cdr3_length: 16
v_call: TRBV7-3
cdr3_aa: CASSLIQSSSYNEQFF
cdr3_nt: TGTGCCAGCAGCTTAATCCAGTCGAGCTCCTACAATGAGCAGTTCTTC

d_call: TRBD2
j_call: TRBJ2-1
clone_size: once
cdr3_length: 14
v_call: TRBV13
cdr3_aa: CASSPSGRVHEQFF
cdr3_nt: TGTGCCAGCAGCCCCAGCGGGAGAGTCCATGAGCAGTTCTTC

d_call: NA
j_call: TRBJ2-2
clone_size: NA
cdr3_length: 14
v_call: TRBV29-1
cdr3_aa: CSVGTSLNTGELFF
cdr3_nt: TGCAGCGTTGGGACTTCTCTAAACACCGGGGAGCTGTTTTTT

d_call: NA
j_call: TRBJ2-2
clone_size: NA
cdr3_length: 14
v_call: TRBV6-5
cdr3_aa: CASRQRPYTGELFF
cdr3_nt: TGTGCCAGCAGACAGCGACCTTACACCGGGGAGCTGTTTTTT

d_call: TRBD2
j_call: TRBJ2-7
clone_size: NA
cdr3_length: 15
v_call: TRBV9
cdr3_aa: CASSVFGTSHYEQYF
cdr3_nt: TGTGCCAGCAGCGTATTCGGGACTAGCCACTACGAGCAGTACTTC

d_call: NA
j_call: TRBJ2-7
clone_size: once
cdr3_length: 13
v_call: TRBV6-5
cdr3_aa: CASSLDGSYEQYF
cdr3_nt: TGTGCCAGCAGTTTGGACGGATCCTACGAGCAGTACTTC

d_call: TRBD2
j_call: TRBJ2-1
clone_size: once
cdr3_length: 17
v_call: TRBV27
cdr3_aa: CASSLLGTSGRGDEQFF
cdr3_nt: TGTGCCAGCAGTTTATTGGGGACTAGCGGGAGGGGCGATGAGCAGTTCTTC

d_call: NA
j_call: TRBJ2-7
clone_size: once
cdr3_length: 16
v_call: TRBV5-6
cdr3_aa: CASSFRDRYGGGEQYF
cdr3_nt: TGTGCCAGCAGCTTCCGGGACAGGTATGGCGGGGGCGAGCAGTACTTC

d_call: NA
j_call: TRBJ1-5
clone_size: NA
cdr3_length: 15
v_call: TRBV6-1
cdr3_aa: CASSEAGGVNQPQHF
cdr3_nt: TGTGCCAGCAGTGAAGCGGGCGGTGTCAATCAGCCCCAGCATTTT

d_call: TRBD2
j_call: TRBJ2-2
clone_size: NA
cdr3_length: 17
v_call: TRBV19
cdr3_aa: CASSEPGLAEYTGELFF
cdr3_nt: TGTGCCAGTAGTGAACCGGGACTAGCGGAATACACCGGGGAGCTGTTTTTT

d_call: TRBD2
j_call: TRBJ2-1
clone_size: NA
cdr3_length: 18
v_call: TRBV4-3
cdr3_aa: CASSQDLRGGSSYNEQFF
cdr3_nt: TGCGCCAGCAGCCAAGATCTCCGTGGCGGGAGCTCCTACAATGAGCAGTTCTTC

d_call: NA
j_call: TRBJ2-5
clone_size: NA
cdr3_length: 15
v_call: TRBV5-4
cdr3_aa: CASSGGTSGEETQYF
cdr3_nt: TGTGCCAGCAGCGGGGGGACCTCAGGGGAGGAGACCCAGTACTTC

d_call: TRBD1
j_call: TRBJ2-7
clone_size: NA
cdr3_length: 14
v_call: TRBV7-9
cdr3_aa: CASTPRTGRDEQYF
cdr3_nt: TGTGCCAGCACCCCCCGGACAGGGCGGGACGAGCAGTACTTC

d_call: NA
j_call: TRBJ2-5
clone_size: once
cdr3_length: 14
v_call: TRBV9
cdr3_aa: CASSVWDSEETQYF
cdr3_nt: TGTGCCAGCAGCGTATGGGATAGCGAGGAGACCCAGTACTTC

d_call: NA
j_call: TRBJ1-2
clone_size: NA
cdr3_length: 14
v_call: TRBV5-6
cdr3_aa: CASTPPAGTYGYTF
cdr3_nt: TGTGCCAGCACCCCCCCCGCCGGGACCTATGGCTACACCTTC

d_call: TRBD1
j_call: TRBJ1-1
clone_size: NA
cdr3_length: 14
v_call: TRBV27
cdr3_aa: CASRTGGAYTEAFF
cdr3_nt: TGTGCCAGCAGAACAGGGGGCGCGTACACTGAAGCTTTCTTT

d_call: NA
j_call: TRBJ1-1
clone_size: NA
cdr3_length: 13
v_call: TRBV28
cdr3_aa: CASSLQPNTEAFF
cdr3_nt: TGTGCCAGCAGTTTACAACCGAACACTGAAGCTTTCTTT

d_call: NA
j_call: TRBJ2-7
clone_size: once
cdr3_length: 13
v_call: TRBV6-1
cdr3_aa: CASILDGTYEQYF
cdr3_nt: TGTGCCAGCATCCTGGACGGCACCTACGAGCAGTACTTC

d_call: NA
j_call: TRBJ1-6
clone_size: NA
cdr3_length: 15
v_call: TRBV30
cdr3_aa: CAWSKGVSYNSPLHF
cdr3_nt: TGTGCCTGGAGTAAGGGCGTCTCCTATAATTCACCCCTCCACTTT

d_call: NA
j_call: TRBJ2-1
clone_size: NA
cdr3_length: 16
v_call: TRBV7-9
cdr3_aa: CASSLEPGLANNEQFF
cdr3_nt: TGTGCCAGCAGCTTAGAGCCGGGGCTCGCGAACAATGAGCAGTTCTTC

d_call: NA
j_call: TRBJ2-7
clone_size: NA
cdr3_length: 14
v_call: TRBV27
cdr3_aa: CASSFGPGGGEQYF
cdr3_nt: TGTGCCAGCAGTTTTGGGCCAGGGGGGGGCGAGCAGTACTTC

d_call: NA
j_call: TRBJ2-3
clone_size: NA
cdr3_length: 15
v_call: TRBV7-8
cdr3_aa: CASSVIAGATDTQYF
cdr3_nt: TGTGCCAGCTCGGTCATCGCAGGGGCGACAGATACGCAGTATTTT

d_call: NA
j_call: TRBJ1-4
clone_size: NA
cdr3_length: 17
v_call: TRBV7-9
cdr3_aa: CASSFPPRTDSNEKLFF
cdr3_nt: TGTGCCAGCAGCTTTCCTCCCCGGACAGACAGTAATGAAAAACTGTTTTTT

d_call: NA
j_call: TRBJ2-1
clone_size: NA
cdr3_length: 14
v_call: TRBV9
cdr3_aa: CASSVDGDGNEQFF
cdr3_nt: TGTGCCAGCAGCGTAGATGGGGATGGGAATGAGCAGTTCTTC

d_call: NA
j_call: TRBJ2-7
clone_size: NA
cdr3_length: 13
v_call: TRBV27
cdr3_aa: CASGFSSSYEQYF
cdr3_nt: TGTGCCAGCGGTTTCAGTAGCTCCTACGAGCAGTACTTC

d_call: NA
j_call: TRBJ1-6
clone_size: NA
cdr3_length: 13
v_call: TRBV2
cdr3_aa: CASMDSGNPPLHF
cdr3_nt: TGTGCCAGCATGGACAGCGGGAATCCACCCCTCCACTTT

d_call: NA
j_call: TRBJ2-7
clone_size: NA
cdr3_length: 12
v_call: TRBV6-1
cdr3_aa: CASRWPGVGQYF
cdr3_nt: TGTGCCAGCAGATGGCCGGGCGTCGGGCAGTACTTC

d_call: TRBD2
j_call: TRBJ2-3
clone_size: NA
cdr3_length: 17
v_call: TRBV7-9
cdr3_aa: CASSSTMSSGYTDTQYF
cdr3_nt: TGTGCCAGCAGCAGTACCATGTCTAGCGGCTACACAGATACGCAGTATTTT

d_call: TRBD1
j_call: TRBJ2-7
clone_size: once
cdr3_length: 13
v_call: TRBV10-3
cdr3_aa: CAIGTGNSYEQYF
cdr3_nt: TGTGCCATCGGGACAGGGAACTCCTACGAGCAGTACTTC

d_call: NA
j_call: TRBJ1-1
clone_size: NA
cdr3_length: 15
v_call: TRBV6-1
cdr3_aa: CASSEIIGMNTEAFF
cdr3_nt: TGTGCCAGCAGTGAAATTATCGGGATGAACACTGAAGCTTTCTTT

d_call: TRBD1
j_call: TRBJ1-6
clone_size: NA
cdr3_length: 14
v_call: TRBV9
cdr3_aa: CASSPGQGTSPLHF
cdr3_nt: TGTGCCAGCAGCCCCGGACAGGGTACTTCACCCCTCCACTTT

d_call: NA
j_call: TRBJ1-1
clone_size: NA
cdr3_length: 14
v_call: TRBV19
cdr3_aa: CASSISGANTEAFF
cdr3_nt: TGTGCCAGTAGCATCAGTGGGGCTAACACTGAAGCTTTCTTT

d_call: NA
j_call: TRBJ2-2
clone_size: once
cdr3_length: 13
v_call: TRBV27
cdr3_aa: CASSSHNTGELFF
cdr3_nt: TGTGCCAGCAGTTCCCATAACACCGGGGAGCTGTTTTTT

d_call: NA
j_call: TRBJ1-2
clone_size: NA
cdr3_length: 15
v_call: TRBV5-6
cdr3_aa: CASSLEGTQVYGYTF
cdr3_nt: TGTGCCAGCAGCTTGGAGGGGACACAGGTCTATGGCTACACCTTC

d_call: NA
j_call: TRBJ2-5
clone_size: NA
cdr3_length: 12
v_call: TRBV7-9
cdr3_aa: CASSPDLETQYF
cdr3_nt: TGTGCCAGCAGCCCGGATCTCGAGACCCAGTACTTC

d_call: NA
j_call: TRBJ2-7
clone_size: NA
cdr3_length: 13
v_call: TRBV25-1
cdr3_aa: CASSELVGYEQYF
cdr3_nt: TGTGCCAGCAGTGAACTGGTAGGCTACGAGCAGTACTTC

d_call: TRBD1
j_call: TRBJ1-1
clone_size: NA
cdr3_length: 13
v_call: TRBV5-4
cdr3_aa: CASSPQGAIEAFF
cdr3_nt: TGTGCCAGCAGTCCTCAGGGGGCCATTGAAGCTTTCTTT

d_call: TRBD1
j_call: TRBJ2-7
clone_size: NA
cdr3_length: 15
v_call: TRBV6-5
cdr3_aa: CASSPAMTGKYEQYF
cdr3_nt: TGTGCCAGCAGTCCAGCGATGACAGGGAAGTACGAGCAGTACTTC

d_call: TRBD1
j_call: TRBJ1-5
clone_size: NA
cdr3_length: 15
v_call: TRBV7-9
cdr3_aa: CASSSGQASNQPQHF
cdr3_nt: TGTGCCAGCAGCTCTGGACAGGCGAGCAATCAGCCCCAGCATTTT

d_call: NA
j_call: TRBJ2-2
clone_size: NA
cdr3_length: 16
v_call: TRBV14
cdr3_aa: CASSQITGLITGELFF
cdr3_nt: TGTGCCAGCAGCCAAATTACCGGACTGATCACCGGGGAGCTGTTTTTT

d_call: TRBD2
j_call: TRBJ2-7
clone_size: NA
cdr3_length: 16
v_call: TRBV7-6
cdr3_aa: CASSLTPGLAEYEQYF
cdr3_nt: TGTGCCAGCAGCTTAACCCCGGGACTAGCGGAATACGAGCAGTACTTC

d_call: NA
j_call: TRBJ1-1
clone_size: NA
cdr3_length: 14
v_call: TRBV4-3
cdr3_aa: CASSQDTMNTEAFF
cdr3_nt: TGCGCCAGCAGCCAAGATACGATGAACACTGAAGCTTTCTTT

d_call: NA
j_call: TRBJ2-7
clone_size: NA
cdr3_length: 14
v_call: TRBV11-3
cdr3_aa: CASSYTGMAYEQYF
cdr3_nt: TGTGCCAGCAGCTATACAGGGATGGCCTACGAGCAGTACTTC